These 2 T cell receptor beta chains originate from one sample sequenced in a study of STAT5B mutations in CD4+ large granular lymphocyte leukemia. Data came from immunoSEQ multiplex PCR; TCRdb stores just in-frame clones and leaves some out. The sample lists about 33,000 clones, about 74% occurring once. The sample consisted of CD4+ T cells from blood buffy coats. The receptors derive from a human donor in good health.

This chain links TRBV27 with TRBJ1-6, with TRBD1 matching over 9 bases. The germline V gene has CDR1 MNHEY and CDR2 SMNVEV (reference sequence). V lost 6 bases and J lost 9; bases outside the gene matches: 9. This CDR3 contains 15 residues. CDR3 region: CASSLIGTGRSPLHF. CDR3 sequence (DNA): TGTGCCAGCAGCTTGATCGGGACAGGGCGTTCACCCCTCCACTTT.

This clone was seen only once. This sequence joins TRBV5-1 and TRBJ1-6; D possibly corresponds to TRBD1 (5 bases). V lost 4 bases to trimming and J lost 6 bases, with 14 bases between them. Germline CDR1 is SGHRS and CDR2 is YFSETQ. The CDR3 has 15 residues. The CDR3 reads CASSQLGGRNSPLHF. CDR3 sequence (DNA): TGCGCCAGCAGCCAATTGGGGGGACGTAATTCACCCCTCCACTTT.